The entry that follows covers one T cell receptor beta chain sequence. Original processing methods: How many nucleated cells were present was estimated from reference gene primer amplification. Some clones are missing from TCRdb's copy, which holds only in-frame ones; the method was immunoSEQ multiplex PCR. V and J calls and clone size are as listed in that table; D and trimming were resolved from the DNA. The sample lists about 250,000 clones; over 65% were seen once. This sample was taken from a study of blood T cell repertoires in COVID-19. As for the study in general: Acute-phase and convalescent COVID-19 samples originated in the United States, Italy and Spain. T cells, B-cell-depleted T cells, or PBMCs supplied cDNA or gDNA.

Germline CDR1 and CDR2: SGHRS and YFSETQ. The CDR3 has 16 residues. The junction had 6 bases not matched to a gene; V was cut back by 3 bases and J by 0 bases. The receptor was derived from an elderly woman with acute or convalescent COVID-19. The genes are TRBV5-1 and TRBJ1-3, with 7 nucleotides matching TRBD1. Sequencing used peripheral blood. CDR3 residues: CASSWGQTISGNTIYF. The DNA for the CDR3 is TGCGCCAGCAGCTGGGGACAGACAATCTCTGGAAACACCATATATTTT. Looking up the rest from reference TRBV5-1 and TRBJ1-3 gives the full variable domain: KAGVTQTPRYLIKTRGQQVTLSCSPISGHRSVSWYQQTPGQGLQFLFEYFSETQRNKGNFPGRFSGRQFSNSRSEMNVSTLELGDSALYLCASSWGQTISGNTIYFGEGSWLTVV.